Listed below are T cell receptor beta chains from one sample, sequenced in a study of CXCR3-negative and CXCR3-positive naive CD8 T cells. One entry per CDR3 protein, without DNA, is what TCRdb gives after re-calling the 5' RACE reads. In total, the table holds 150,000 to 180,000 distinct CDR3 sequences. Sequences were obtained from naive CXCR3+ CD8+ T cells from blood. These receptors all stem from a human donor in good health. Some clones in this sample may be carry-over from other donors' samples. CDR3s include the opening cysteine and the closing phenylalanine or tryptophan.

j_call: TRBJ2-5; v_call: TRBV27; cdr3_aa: CASSWTGDSQETQYF
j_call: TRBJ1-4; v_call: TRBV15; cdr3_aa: CATSRVPSINEKLFF
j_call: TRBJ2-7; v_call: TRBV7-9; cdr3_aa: CASSGPGRSLQPEQYF
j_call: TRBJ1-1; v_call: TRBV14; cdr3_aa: CASSQGHVYGMNTEAFF
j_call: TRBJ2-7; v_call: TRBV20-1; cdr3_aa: CSASYRDIPSYEQYF
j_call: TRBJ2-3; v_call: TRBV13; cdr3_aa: CASSLGAHAADTQYF
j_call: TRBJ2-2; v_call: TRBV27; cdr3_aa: CASSLGYTGELFF
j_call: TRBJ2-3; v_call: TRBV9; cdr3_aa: CASAPSASGIWSTDTQYF
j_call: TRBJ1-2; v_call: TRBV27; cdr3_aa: CASSSSLAGYGYTF
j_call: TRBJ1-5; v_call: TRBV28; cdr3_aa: CASIPAGQANQPQHF
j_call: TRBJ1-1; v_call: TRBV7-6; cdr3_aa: CASSLVVPVGNTEAFF
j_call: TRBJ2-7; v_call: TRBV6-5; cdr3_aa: CASSPGHRTGSYEQYF
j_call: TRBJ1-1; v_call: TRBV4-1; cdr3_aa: CASSETGGNTEAFF
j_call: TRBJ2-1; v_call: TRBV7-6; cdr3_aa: CASSPRRGVLNEQFF
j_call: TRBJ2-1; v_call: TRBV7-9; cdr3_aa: CASSPGDSGSYVEQFF
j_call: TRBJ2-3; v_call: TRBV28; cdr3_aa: CASSFPGVDTQYF
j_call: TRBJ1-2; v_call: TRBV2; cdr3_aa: CASTGTANYGYTF
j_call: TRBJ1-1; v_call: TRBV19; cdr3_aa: CASNPGANTEAFF
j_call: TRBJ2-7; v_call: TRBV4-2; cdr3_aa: CASSQVISQGAVYEQYF